The entry that follows covers one TCR beta chain sequence. Its antigen is not known. This sample stems from a study of T cell responses to AZD1222 COVID-19 vaccine. Across the study: The study pooled second doses at about 4 or about 12 weeks. Study-level results: Only after the peak T cell response were repertoires sampled. A rise in Spike-specific TCR breadth and depth followed two AZD1222 doses.

The table came from immunoSEQ multiplex PCR; TCRdb's copy has only in-frame clones and leaves some out. The sample includes more than 100,000 clones, approximately 92% of them seen just once. Here the sequenced sample was peripheral blood, taken on day 0 of AZD1222 vaccination. The sequence was obtained from an adult in good health.

CDR3 sequence: CASSLVPGTGGLNQPQHF. The DNA of the CDR3 is TGCGCCAGCAGCTTGGTGCCCGGGACAGGGGGGCTTAATCAGCCCCAGCATTTT. This chain connects TRBV5-1 to TRBJ1-5; 11 bases align to TRBD1. Germline V gene lookup returns CDR1 SGHRS and CDR2 YFSETQ. Trimming at V came to 0 bases and at J to 4 bases, leaving 9 bases not matched to a gene. The CDR3 spans 18 residues.